Detailed here is one T cell receptor (beta chain). The antigen is undetermined. For the second PCR, which ran for roughly 7 to 11 cycles, a sample-barcoded 5' primer and a J-beta primer mix were used. Every cDNA molecule carried a tag from a template-switch adaptor bearing 12 random nucleotides. Each CDR3 protein gets one entry after TCRdb re-called the 5' RACE reads with MiXCR. The top ten clones hold roughly 10% of a sample with approximately 960,000 distinct CDR3 sequences, about 27% of them seen once. The CDR3 spans 16 residues. With 2 bases removed from V and 1 base from J, the gap between germline ends came to 13 bases. Germline CDR1 reads SGHTA; CDR2 reads FQGTGA. This entry comes from a study of blood T cells in healthy people across ages. General study results and limits: The unsorted PBMCs prevented any conclusive comparison of naive versus antigen-experienced cells.

This sample also belongs to another study, concerning T cells of mothers and their children. That study adds: The study found slightly higher but non-significant overlap in related versus unrelated mother-child pairs.

The rearrangement uses TRBV7-3 and TRBJ2-3; possibly TRBD1 or TRBD2 for D (5 bases each). Sequencing was performed on blood. The TCR was taken from a woman aged 40 to 50 in good health. The CDR3 DNA sequence: TGTGCCAGCAGCTTATATGGGGGTTCCCGCACAGATACGCAGTATTTT. Protein product: CASSLYGGSRTDTQYF.